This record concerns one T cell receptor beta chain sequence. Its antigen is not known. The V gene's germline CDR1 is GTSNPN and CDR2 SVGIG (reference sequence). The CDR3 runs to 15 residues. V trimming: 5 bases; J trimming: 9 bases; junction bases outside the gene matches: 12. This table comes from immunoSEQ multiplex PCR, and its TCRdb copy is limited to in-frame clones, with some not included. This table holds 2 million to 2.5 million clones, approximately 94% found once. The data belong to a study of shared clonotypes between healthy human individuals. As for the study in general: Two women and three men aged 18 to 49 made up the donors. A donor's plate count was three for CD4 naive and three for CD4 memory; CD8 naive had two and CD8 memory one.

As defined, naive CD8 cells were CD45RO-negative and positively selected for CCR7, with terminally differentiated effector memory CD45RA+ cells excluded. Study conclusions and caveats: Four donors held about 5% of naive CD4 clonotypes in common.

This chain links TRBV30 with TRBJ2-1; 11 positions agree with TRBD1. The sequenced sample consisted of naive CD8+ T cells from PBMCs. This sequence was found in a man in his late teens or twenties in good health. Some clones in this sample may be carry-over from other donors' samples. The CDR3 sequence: CAWGYGTGGYSEQFF. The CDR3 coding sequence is TGTGCCTGGGGGTACGGGACAGGGGGTTACTCTGAGCAGTTCTTC. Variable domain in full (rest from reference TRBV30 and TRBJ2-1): SQTIHQWPATLVQPVGSPLSLECTVEGTSNPNLYWYRQAAGRGLQLLFYSVGIGQISSEVPQNLSASRPQDRQFILSSKKLLLSDSGFYLCAWGYGTGGYSEQFFGPGTRLTVL.